These 25 T cell receptor beta chains were sequenced from one sample in a study of blood T cell repertoires in COVID-19. Sequencing used immunoSEQ multiplex PCR; TCRdb keeps in-frame clones, though not all of them. The sample has about 250,000 clones; approximately 82% are singletons. Material: peripheral blood. Every receptor here comes from a man aged 40-50 years with active or convalescent COVID-19.

The V and J genes are TRBV4-3 and TRBJ2-3, with TRBD2 matching over 9 bases. The germline V gene has CDR1 LGHNA and CDR2 YSLEER. With 0 bases clipped from V and 0 bases from J, the junction kept 10 bases outside the gene matches. CDR3 length: 19 residues. The CDR3 bases are TGCGCCAGCAGCCAAGAGGTGGAAGCGGGGGGCTTTAGCACAGATACGCAGTATTTT. The encoded protein is CASSQEVEAGGFSTDTQYF.

The rearrangement joins TRBV15 to TRBJ1-1; D is perhaps TRBD1 (5 bases). V shed 0 bases and J shed 3 bases, with 8 bases lying between them. Germline CDR1 and CDR2: LNHNV and YYDKDF (reference sequence). The CDR3 is 14 amino acids. CDR3 nucleotides: TGTGCCACCAGCAGAGATAAAGGGGACACTGAAGCTTTCTTT. This gives the protein CATSRDKGDTEAFF.

The J gene is TRBJ2-7, the V gene TRBV5-1; a possible D gene is TRBD1 (6 bases). CDR3 length: 14 amino acids. V lost 2 bases to trimming and J lost 3 bases, with 12 bases between them. Germline V gene sequence: CDR1 SGHRS, CDR2 YFSETQ. CDR3 DNA sequence: TGCGCCAGCAGCTTCTCAGGGGCAGTCTACGAGCAGTACTTC. This codes for CASSFSGAVYEQYF.

This clone was picked up one time. The V call is TRBV30, the J call TRBJ1-5, with a tentative D call TRBD1 (6 bases). This CDR3 comprises 13 residues. The ends were cut back, 0 bases at V and 7 bases at J, with 10 bases in the middle. CDR1 is GTSNPN, CDR2 SVGIG, per germline (reference sequence). The CDR3 DNA sequence: TGTGCCTGGAGTGTCGCGGGGGCGCAGCCCCAGCATTTT. It yields the protein CAWSVAGAQPQHF.

V and J are TRBV7-9 and TRBJ1-6, with D possibly being TRBD1 (5 bases). This CDR3 comprises 12 residues. V shed 5 bases and J shed 10 bases, with 9 bases lying between them. The V gene's germline CDR1 is SEHNR and CDR2 FQNEAQ (reference sequence). CDR3 coding DNA: TGTGCCAGCAGCAGGGGAGAATCACCCCTCCACTTT. Its protein product is CASSRGESPLHF.

This chain links TRBV18 with TRBJ2-1, with D possibly matching TRBD1 (5 bases). This CDR3 region has 13 residues. Trimming took 3 bases from V and 9 from J, leaving 12 bases between them. Germline-derived CDR1 and CDR2 are KGHSH and LQKENI. The CDR3 DNA follows: TGTGCCAGCTCACCTCCGACAGTCGGTGAGCAGTTCTTC. This codes for CASSPPTVGEQFF.

The chain is built from TRBV12-3 or TRBV12-4 and TRBJ1-2; no clear D gene. The V end was cut by 7 bases, the J end by 4 bases, with 13 bases between. This CDR3 has 13 residues. CDR3 nucleotide sequence: TGTGCCAGCATATTTCCCGGGGTCTATGGCTACACCTTC. It codes for CASIFPGVYGYTF.

This chain links TRBV12-3 or TRBV12-4 with TRBJ1-1; D is undetermined. Between the trimmed V and J ends, which lost 5 bases and 8 bases, there was a span of 15 bases. The CDR3 is 13 amino acids. CDR3 coding DNA: TGTGCCAGCAGTCGGGTCTTCGGCCTAGAAGCTTTCTTT. Translating gives CASSRVFGLEAFF.

This clone was counted between two and nine times. The chain carries TRBV15 and TRBJ2-7, with TRBD1 as a possible D gene (5 bases). The ends were cut back, 0 bases at V and 6 bases at J, with 9 bases in the middle. Germline V CDR1 and CDR2: LNHNV, YYDKDF (reference sequence). This CDR3 contains 13 residues. This chain's CDR3 is CATSRDGRGEQYF. The CDR3 DNA sequence: TGTGCCACCAGCAGAGACGGAAGGGGCGAGCAGTACTTC. Full variable domain (outside the CDR3, taken from reference TRBV15 and TRBJ2-7): DAMVIQNPRYQVTQFGKPVTLSCSQTLNHNVMYWYQQKSSQAPKLLFHYYDKDFNNEADTPDNFQSRRPNTSFCFLDIRSPGLGDTAMYLCATSRDGRGEQYFGPGTRLTVT.

The V and J genes are TRBV6-5 and TRBJ1-5; D unresolved. Germline CDR1 and CDR2: MNHEY and SVGAGI. The CDR3 extends over 12 amino acids. Trimming took 6 bases from V and 4 from J, leaving 7 bases between them. The CDR3 coding sequence is TGTGCCAGCAGCCTGCAGAATCAGCCCCAGCATTTT. Translated: CASSLQNQPQHF.

CDR3 coding DNA: TGTGCCAGCAGCGCAGGGGGCCTTTTCACAGATACGCAGTATTTT. It yields the protein CASSAGGLFTDTQYF. The V call is TRBV7-3, the J call TRBJ2-3, with 8 bases matching TRBD1. Germline CDR1 is SGHTA and CDR2 is FQGTGA. The CDR3 length is 15 residues. The trim removed 5 bases at V and 2 bases at J, leaving 6 bases unmatched.

The J gene is TRBJ1-1, the V gene TRBV18; a possible D gene is TRBD1 (5 bases). Trimming took off 4 bases at V and 5 bases at J, with 14 bases between the two ends. The CDR3 spans 14 residues. CDR1 and CDR2 from the germline V gene are KGHSH and LQKENI. In nucleotides, the CDR3 is TGTGCCAGCTCACGGGGGGAGCGCGGGACTGAAGCTTTCTTT. This gives the protein CASSRGERGTEAFF.

V usage is TRBV11-3 and J usage is TRBJ2-7; TRBD1 agrees at 7 bases. Per the germline V gene, CDR1 is SGHNT and CDR2 is YENEEA. V shed 6 bases, J shed 2 bases, and the junction held 22 bases outside the gene matches. The CDR3 consists of 19 residues. The CDR3 loop is CASRTGTLLGEADPYEQYF. The CDR3 DNA sequence: TGTGCCAGCAGGACAGGGACACTCTTAGGAGAAGCGGACCCCTACGAGCAGTACTTC.

The V call is TRBV12-3 or TRBV12-4, the J call TRBJ1-2; D is possibly TRBD1 (5 bases). This CDR3 spans 13 amino acids. Trimming removed 2 bases at V and 8 bases at J, with 12 bases between. CDR3 nucleotide sequence: TGTGCCAGCAGTTTATTGGGGACTCCCGGCTACACCTTC. Residues: CASSLLGTPGYTF.

The chain carries TRBV30 and TRBJ2-5; tentative D call: TRBD1 (6 bases). This CDR3 has 13 amino acids. V lost 4 bases, J lost 3 bases, and 12 bases lay in between. Germline V gene sequence: CDR1 GTSNPN, CDR2 SVGIG (reference sequence). The CDR3 coding sequence is TGTGCCTGGATGGCAGGGGATGAAGAGACCCAGTACTTC. This codes for CAWMAGDEETQYF.

This clone has just one count. The genes are TRBV28 and TRBJ2-7, with 10 nucleotides matching TRBD1. Germline V lookup: CDR1 MDHEN, CDR2 SYDVKM. CDR3 length: 16 residues. Trimming cost V 6 bases and J 4 bases; bases outside gene matches: 12. This CDR3 reads CASSSTWDRGVYEQYF. The CDR3 DNA sequence: TGTGCCAGCAGCAGCACGTGGGACAGGGGCGTTTACGAGCAGTACTTC.

The chain links TRBV11-2 to TRBJ2-5; TRBD2 agrees at 7 bases. Germline CDR1 reads SGHAT; CDR2 reads FQNNGV. The length of the CDR3 is 15 residues. V shed 7 bases, J shed 7 bases, and the junction held 15 bases outside the gene matches. The CDR3: CASTIPTAGVGTQYF. The CDR3 DNA reads as TGTGCCAGCACCATTCCTACGGCGGGAGTTGGGACCCAGTACTTC.

The chain links TRBV30 to TRBJ2-1; D is perhaps TRBD2 (6 bases). The CDR3 is 13 residues long. V was clipped by 0 bases and J by 3 bases, with 6 bases between them. Germline values: CDR1 GTSNPN, CDR2 SVGIG (reference sequence). CDR3 residues: CAWSVGGYNEQFF. In DNA form, the CDR3 reads TGTGCCTGGAGTGTGGGGGGCTACAATGAGCAGTTCTTC.

This chain joins TRBV7-3 and TRBJ1-1; D ambiguous. Trimming took off 6 bases at V and 1 base at J, with 9 bases between the two ends. The CDR3 has 13 amino acids. Per germline, CDR1 SGHTA and CDR2 FQGTGA. CDR3 nucleotides: TGTGCCAGCAGTATAGCAGAGAACACTGAAGCTTTCTTT. This translates into CASSIAENTEAFF. Drawing the rest from reference TRBV7-3 and TRBJ1-1, the complete variable domain is GAGVSQTPSNKVTEKGKYVELRCDPISGHTALYWYRQSLGQGPEFLIYFQGTGAADDSGLPNDRFFAVRPEGSVSTLKIQRTERGDSAVYLCASSIAENTEAFFGQGTRLTVV.

The rearrangement links TRBV9 to TRBJ1-5; 8 bases fit TRBD1. Germline V gene data show CDR1 as SGDLS and CDR2 as YYNGEE. J was trimmed by 6 bases and V by 3 bases; bases with no gene match: 8. This CDR3 is 15 amino acids long. CDR3 sequence (DNA): TGTGCCAGCAGCGCCCAGGGGGCTATTAGTCAGCCCCAGCATTTT. Residues: CASSAQGAISQPQHF.

The CDR3: CASSGVQGSYEQYF. DNA for the CDR3: TGTGCCAGCAGTGGGGTCCAGGGGTCCTACGAGCAGTACTTC. J is TRBJ2-7 and V is TRBV6-6; D is possibly TRBD1 (6 bases). V was trimmed by 5 bases and J by 1 base, leaving 12 bases between them. In germline, CDR1 is MNHNY, CDR2 SVGAGI (reference sequence). The CDR3 contains 14 residues.

The gene calls are TRBV3-1 (or the pseudogene TRBV3-2) and TRBJ1-2, with TRBD1 matching 8 bases. The CDR3 contains 15 residues. The V segment lost 0 bases and the J segment 6 bases; nucleotides outside the gene matches: 6. Germline CDR1 and CDR2: LGHDT and YNNKEL (reference sequence). The CDR3: CASSQDRRGLDGYTF. The CDR3, as DNA: TGTGCCAGCAGCCAAGATCGCAGGGGGCTTGATGGCTACACCTTC.

CDR3 coding DNA: TGTGCCAGCAGCCCAGGCGACAGGGTTTACACTGAAGCTTTCTTT. Residues: CASSPGDRVYTEAFF. The V call is TRBV3-1 (or the pseudogene TRBV3-2), the J call TRBJ1-1; TRBD1 aligns across 7 bases. This CDR3 contains 15 residues. With 4 bases clipped from V and 3 bases from J, the junction kept 8 bases outside the gene matches. Germline loops: CDR1 LGHDT, CDR2 YNNKEL (reference sequence).

This rearrangement joins TRBV30 to TRBJ2-7; D remains ambiguous. The CDR3 length is 12 residues. CDR1 and CDR2 from the germline V gene are GTSNPN and SVGIG (reference sequence). Trimming removed 7 bases from V and 0 bases from J, with 10 bases in between. The CDR3: CALKQSSYEQYF. CDR3 coding DNA: TGTGCCTTAAAGCAAAGCTCCTACGAGCAGTACTTC.

The chain couples TRBV6-2 or TRBV6-3 to TRBJ2-1, with 8 bases identical to TRBD1. This CDR3 contains 16 residues. From germline, CDR1 is MNHEY and CDR2 SVGEGT. With 2 bases clipped from V and 7 bases from J, the junction kept 10 bases outside the gene matches. The DNA of the CDR3 is TGTGCCAGCAGTTACCGGTTGTCAGGGGGCGGGAATGAGCAGTTCTTC. The encoded protein is CASSYRLSGGGNEQFF.